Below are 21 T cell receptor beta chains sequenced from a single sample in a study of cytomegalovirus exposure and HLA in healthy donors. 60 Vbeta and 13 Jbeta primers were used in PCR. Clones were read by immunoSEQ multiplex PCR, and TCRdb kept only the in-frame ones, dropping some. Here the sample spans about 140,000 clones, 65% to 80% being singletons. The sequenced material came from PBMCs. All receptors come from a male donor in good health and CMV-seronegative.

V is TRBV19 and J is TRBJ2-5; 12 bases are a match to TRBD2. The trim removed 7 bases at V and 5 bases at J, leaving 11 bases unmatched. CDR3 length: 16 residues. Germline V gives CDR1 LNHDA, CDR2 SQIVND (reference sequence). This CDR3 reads CASKASGGAEWETQYF. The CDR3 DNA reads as TGTGCCAGTAAGGCTAGCGGGGGGGCCGAGTGGGAGACCCAGTACTTC.

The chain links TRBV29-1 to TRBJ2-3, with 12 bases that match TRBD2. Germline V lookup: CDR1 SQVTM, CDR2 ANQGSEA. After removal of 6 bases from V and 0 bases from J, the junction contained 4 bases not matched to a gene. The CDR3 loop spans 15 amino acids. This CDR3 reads CSVRGTSGSTDTQYF. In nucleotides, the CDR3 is TGCAGCGTCCGGGGGACTAGCGGGAGCACAGATACGCAGTATTTT.

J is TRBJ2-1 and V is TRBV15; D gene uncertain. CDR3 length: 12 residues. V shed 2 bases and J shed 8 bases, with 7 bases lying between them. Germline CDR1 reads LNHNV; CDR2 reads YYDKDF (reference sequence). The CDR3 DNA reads TGTGCCACCAGCAGACGAGGAGATGAGCAGTTCTTC. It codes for CATSRRGDEQFF.

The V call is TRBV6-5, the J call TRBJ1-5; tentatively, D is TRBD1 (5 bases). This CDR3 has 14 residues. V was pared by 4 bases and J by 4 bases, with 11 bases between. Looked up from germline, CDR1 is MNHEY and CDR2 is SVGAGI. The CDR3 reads CASSFRRGNQPQHF. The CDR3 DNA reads TGTGCCAGCAGTTTCCGACGGGGGAATCAGCCCCAGCATTTT.

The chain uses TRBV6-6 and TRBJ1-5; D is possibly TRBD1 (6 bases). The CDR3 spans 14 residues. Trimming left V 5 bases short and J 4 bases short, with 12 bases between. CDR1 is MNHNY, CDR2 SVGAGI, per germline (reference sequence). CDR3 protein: CASSQGTENQPQHF. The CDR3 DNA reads TGTGCCAGCAGTCAGGGGACCGAGAATCAGCCCCAGCATTTT.

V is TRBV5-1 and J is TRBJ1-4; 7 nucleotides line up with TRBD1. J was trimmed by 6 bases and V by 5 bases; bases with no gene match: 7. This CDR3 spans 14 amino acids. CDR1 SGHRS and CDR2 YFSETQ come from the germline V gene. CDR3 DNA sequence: TGCGCCAGCAGTCTCAACAGGGGTGATGAAAAACTGTTTTTT. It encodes CASSLNRGDEKLFF.

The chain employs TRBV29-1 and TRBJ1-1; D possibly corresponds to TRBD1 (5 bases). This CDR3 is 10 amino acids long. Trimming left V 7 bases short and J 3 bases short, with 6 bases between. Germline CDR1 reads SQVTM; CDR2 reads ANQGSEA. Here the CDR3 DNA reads TGCAGCGCCAGGGACACTGAAGCTTTCTTT. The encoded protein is CSARDTEAFF.

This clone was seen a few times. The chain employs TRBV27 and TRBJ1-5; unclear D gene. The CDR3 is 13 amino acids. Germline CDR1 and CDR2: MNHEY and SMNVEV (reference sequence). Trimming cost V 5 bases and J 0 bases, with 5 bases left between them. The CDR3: CASSAYSNQPQHF. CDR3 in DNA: TGTGCCAGCAGTGCCTATAGCAATCAGCCCCAGCATTTT.

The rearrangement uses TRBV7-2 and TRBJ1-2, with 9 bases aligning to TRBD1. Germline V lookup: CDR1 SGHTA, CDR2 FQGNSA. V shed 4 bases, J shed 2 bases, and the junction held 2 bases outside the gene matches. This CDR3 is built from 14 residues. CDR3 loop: CASSSDRGNYGYTF. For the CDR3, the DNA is TGTGCCAGCAGCTCTGACAGGGGGAACTATGGCTACACCTTC.

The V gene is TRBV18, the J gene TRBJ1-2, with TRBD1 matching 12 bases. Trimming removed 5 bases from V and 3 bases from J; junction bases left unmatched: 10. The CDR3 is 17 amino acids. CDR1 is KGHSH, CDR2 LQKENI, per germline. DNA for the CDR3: TGTGCCAGCTCAGCGGCCGGGACAGGGGGCGATTACTATGGCTACACCTTC. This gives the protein CASSAAGTGGDYYGYTF.

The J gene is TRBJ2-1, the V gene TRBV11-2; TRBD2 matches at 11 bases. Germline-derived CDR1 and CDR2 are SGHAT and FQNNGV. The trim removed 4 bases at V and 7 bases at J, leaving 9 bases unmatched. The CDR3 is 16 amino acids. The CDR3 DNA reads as TGTGCCAGCAGCTCGTTTAGCGGGAGGGGGCTGAATGAGCAGTTCTTC. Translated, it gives CASSSFSGRGLNEQFF.

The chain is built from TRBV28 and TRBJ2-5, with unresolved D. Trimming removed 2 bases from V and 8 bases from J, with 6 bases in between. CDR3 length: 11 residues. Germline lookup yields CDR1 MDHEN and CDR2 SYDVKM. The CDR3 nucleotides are TGTGCCAGCAGTTTAACATTTACCCAGTACTTC. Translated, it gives CASSLTFTQYF. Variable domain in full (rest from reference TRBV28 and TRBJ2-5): DVKVTQSSRYLVKRTGEKVFLECVQDMDHENMFWYRQDPGLGLRLIYFSYDVKMKEKGDIPEGYSVSREKKERFSLILESASTNQTSMYLCASSLTFTQYFGPGTRLLVL.

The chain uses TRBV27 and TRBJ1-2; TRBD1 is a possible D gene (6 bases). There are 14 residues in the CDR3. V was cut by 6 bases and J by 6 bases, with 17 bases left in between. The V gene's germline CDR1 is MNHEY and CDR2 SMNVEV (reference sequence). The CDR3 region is CASRVGGAGNGYTF. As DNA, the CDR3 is TGTGCCAGCAGGGTCGGGGGGGCTGGGAATGGCTACACCTTC.

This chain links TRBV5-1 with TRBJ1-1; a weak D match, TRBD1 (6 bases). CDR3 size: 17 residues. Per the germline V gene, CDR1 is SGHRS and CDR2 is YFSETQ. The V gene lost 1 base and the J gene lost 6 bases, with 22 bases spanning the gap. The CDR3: CASSLHGSQQGLSEAFF. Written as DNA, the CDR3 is TGCGCCAGCAGCTTGCACGGCTCCCAACAGGGTCTTTCTGAAGCTTTCTTT.

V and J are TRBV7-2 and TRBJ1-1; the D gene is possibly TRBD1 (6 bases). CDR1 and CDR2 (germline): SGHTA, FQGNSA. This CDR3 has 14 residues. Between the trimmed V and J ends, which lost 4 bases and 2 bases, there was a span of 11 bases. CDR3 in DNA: TGTGCCAGCAGCTCGACGGGGGGCAACACTGAAGCTTTCTTT. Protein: CASSSTGGNTEAFF.

The CDR3 region is CASSPGSGGYGYTF. The CDR3 DNA is TGCGCCAGCAGCCCCGGCTCAGGGGGCTATGGCTACACCTTC. The chain couples TRBV5-1 to TRBJ1-2, with 7 bases matching TRBD1. V shed 4 bases and J 4 bases; nucleotides not matched to a gene: 7. The germline V gene has CDR1 SGHRS and CDR2 YFSETQ. There are 14 residues in the CDR3.

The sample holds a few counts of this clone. CDR3 sequence reads: CASSLTAGAGMSYNSPLHF. The CDR3 DNA is TGTGCCAGCAGCCTAACCGCGGGGGCTGGTATGTCCTATAATTCACCCCTCCACTTT. The gene calls are TRBV11-2 and TRBJ1-6; D is possibly TRBD1 (6 bases). The CDR3 has 19 amino acids. With 5 bases removed from V and 1 base from J, the gap between germline ends came to 21 bases. Per germline, CDR1 SGHAT and CDR2 FQNNGV.

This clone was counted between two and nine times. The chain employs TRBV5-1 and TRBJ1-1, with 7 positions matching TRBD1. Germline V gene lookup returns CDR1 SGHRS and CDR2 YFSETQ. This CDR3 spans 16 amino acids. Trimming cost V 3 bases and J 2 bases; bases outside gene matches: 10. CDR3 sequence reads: CASSSQRGRGNTEAFF. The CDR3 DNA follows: TGCGCCAGCAGCTCCCAGAGGGGGCGCGGAAACACTGAAGCTTTCTTT.

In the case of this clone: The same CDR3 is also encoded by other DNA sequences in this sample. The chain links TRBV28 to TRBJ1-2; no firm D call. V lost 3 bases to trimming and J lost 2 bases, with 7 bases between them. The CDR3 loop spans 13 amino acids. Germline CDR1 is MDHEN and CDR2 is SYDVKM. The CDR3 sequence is CASSLTGNYGYTF. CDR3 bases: TGTGCCAGCAGTTTGACGGGAAACTATGGCTACACCTTC.

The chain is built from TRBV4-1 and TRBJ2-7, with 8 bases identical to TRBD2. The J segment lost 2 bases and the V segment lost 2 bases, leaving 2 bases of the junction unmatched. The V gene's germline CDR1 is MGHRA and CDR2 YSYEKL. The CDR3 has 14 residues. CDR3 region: CASSQREGTYEQYF. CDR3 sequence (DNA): TGCGCCAGCAGCCAACGGGAGGGAACCTACGAGCAGTACTTC.

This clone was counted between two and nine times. CDR3 nucleotide sequence: TGTGCCAGCAGTTACTCCCGGGGGGTCCCCCGAGATACGCAGTATTTT. Translated, it gives CASSYSRGVPRDTQYF. The chain couples TRBV27 to TRBJ2-3; 7 positions match TRBD2. The CDR3 covers 16 residues. Germline V lookup: CDR1 MNHEY, CDR2 SMNVEV (reference sequence). With 4 bases clipped from V and 5 bases from J, the junction kept 12 bases outside the gene matches.